The clone carrying this T cell receptor (beta chain) appeared once. Between the trimmed V and J ends, which lost 6 bases and 5 bases, there was a span of 4 bases. The CDR3 contains 9 residues. Germline V lookup: CDR1 DFQATT, CDR2 SNEGSKA (reference sequence). The method was immunoSEQ multiplex PCR; TCRdb's version includes in-frame clones alone and lacks a portion of them. Counted here are 200,000 or so clones, about nine tenths occurring once; the ten biggest clones make up less than 4.5%. The data were taken from a study of blood T cell repertoires in COVID-19. Overall study context: The cDNA or gDNA used as material had been derived from T cells, B-cell-depleted T cells, or PBMCs.

The cohort comprised adults aged 18 to 89 years residing in some 24 US areas. Donors were grouped by their self-reported clinical history. The chain uses TRBV20-1 and TRBJ1-1; D is ambiguous. The sequence came from a woman aged 35 to 49 with acute COVID-19. What was sequenced was PBMCs or T cells enriched from blood (not recorded which). The CDR3 DNA reads TGCAGTGCGAGGACTGAAGCTTTCTTT. Residues: CSARTEAFF.